The sequence of this T cell receptor (beta chain) was determined in a study of blood T cells in healthy people across ages (dated by TCRdb to between 2015 and 2016). A note on the overall study: Template switching captured roughly one uniquely barcoded TCR beta cDNA molecule per two T cells in model experiments. To track age-related changes in TCR beta repertoire diversity, the study relied on deep sequencing normalized with unique cDNA molecular identifiers. Four age groups were formed from the donors: young (average approximately 15 years), middle-aged (approximately 40), aged (62) and long-lived (less than 85). To avoid experimental bias, donors of different ages were randomly spread across the sequencing lanes. Using the same blood draw, the study looked at two additional independent replicas of 1 million unique cDNA reads for two donors, one aged 18 to 30 and the other aged 80 or older.

Taken from the germline V gene, the CDR1 and CDR2 loops are SGHDN and FVKESK. The V and J ends are trimmed by 4 bases and 5 bases, leaving 17 bases between them. CDR3 length: 15 amino acids, cysteine to phenylalanine. Here the CDR3 DNA is all that survives: 45 bases in frame from base 1. The roughly 37 donors, aged about 6 to 95 years, were systemically healthy Caucasian individuals from Russia. Each donor gave approximately 10 milliliters of peripheral blood, collected into EDTA-treated Vacutainer tubes. PBMCs were isolated by Ficoll-Paque density-gradient centrifugation, with at least 7 million obtained per sample. Total RNA was extracted from PBMCs with Trizol reagent, with at least 6 micrograms obtained per sample. For every donor, an aliquot of PBMCs went through flow cytometry to measure the percentages of naive CD45RAhigh/CD27high T cells. The library was produced with 5' RACE. The run used an Illumina HiSeq 2500. A second about 6 to 11 cycle PCR used a sample-barcoded 5' primer and a J-beta primer mix. A template-switch 5' adaptor carrying 12 random nucleotides introduced a unique molecular identifier onto each TCR beta cDNA molecule. At least 2.5 million CDR3-containing paired-end reads were obtained from each sample. The Mint cDNA synthesis kit, primed by a TRBC-specific oligonucleotide, was used to synthesize first-strand cDNA from all RNA. Following uracil-DNA glycosylase treatment, all cDNA underwent a first 18-cycle PCR with the universal primers M1SS and BC2_uni_R. The authors processed their data as follows. Normalization of each sample was performed by random selection of 1 million high-quality reads, each carrying a distinct molecular identifier. Reads with shared molecular identifiers were discarded instead of being binned into consensus sequences. MiTCR, set to a Q25 quality threshold and the strictest error-elimination algorithm, was used for CDR3 identification, clonotype clustering and error correction. A nonparametric unseen species model using Euler transformation provided a lower-bound estimate of total TCR beta diversity. In-frame beta chains were kept once TCRdb had trimmed the public reads at Q25 with fastp and called clones with MiXCR. Every distinct CDR3 protein forms one entry, paired with its most common genes and DNA. The V and J calls shown here were made by TCRdb, not taken from the authors' results. The sample data list roughly 1.5 million distinct CDR3 sequences, and 35% to 45% of these were observed just once. The ten largest clones add up to approximately 4.1% of the sample.

As to this clonotype: Its antigen is not yet known. Base qualities are not provided; no much larger clone lies one nucleotide away.

On the study overall, not on this receptor specifically: Observed TCR beta diversity correlated strongly with the percentage of naive T cells measured by flow cytometry. Estimates of total diversity from one million sequenced T cells were regarded as lower bounds and underestimates. Because the CMV infection status of the donors was unknown, age-related changes in expanded clonotypes may potentially have been confounded. Because profiling used bulk unsorted PBMCs, naive and antigen-experienced compartments could not be compared conclusively. Compared with the aged group, more naive CD4+ T cells, fewer expanded clones and increased TCR diversity were shown by the long-lived group, suggesting age selection. As age increased, observed TCR beta diversity per million T cells dropped in a roughly linear way, and a significant reduction was already evident by age about 40.

The sequence was obtained from a woman between 18 and 30 years old in good health. The chain is assembled from TRBV14 and TRBJ2-5; the D gene assignment is perhaps TRBD1 or TRBD2, with each matching 5 bases. The sample comprised blood. The sequence in DNA is TGTGCCAGCAGCCTCGGACCGCTATGGGGGGAGACCCAGTACTTC. Its translation reads: CASSLGPLWGETQYF. Extended through the reference TRBV14 and TRBJ2-5 proteins, this CDR3 yields the full variable domain: EAGVTQFPSHSVIEKGQTVTLRCDPISGHDNLYWYRRVMGKEIKFLLHFVKESKQDESGMPNNRFLAERTGGTYSTLKVQPAELEDSGVYFCASSLGPLWGETQYFGPGTRLLVL.